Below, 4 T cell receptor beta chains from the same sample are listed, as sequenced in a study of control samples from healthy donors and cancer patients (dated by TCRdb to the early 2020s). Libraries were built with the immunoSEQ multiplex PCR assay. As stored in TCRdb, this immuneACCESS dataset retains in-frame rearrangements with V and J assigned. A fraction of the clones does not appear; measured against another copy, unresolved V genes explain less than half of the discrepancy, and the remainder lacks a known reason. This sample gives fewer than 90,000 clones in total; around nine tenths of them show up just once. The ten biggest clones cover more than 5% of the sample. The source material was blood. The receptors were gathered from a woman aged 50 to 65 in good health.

The CDR3 DNA is TGTGCTAGTGGTCTTGAACCAAACACTGAAGCTTTCTTT. Translation gives CASGLEPNTEAFF. The V and J genes are TRBV12-5 and TRBJ1-1; no reliable D call. The CDR3 runs to 13 residues. Germline V gene sequence: CDR1 LGHNT, CDR2 FRNRAP. V lost 5 bases, J lost 2 bases, and 9 bases lay in between.

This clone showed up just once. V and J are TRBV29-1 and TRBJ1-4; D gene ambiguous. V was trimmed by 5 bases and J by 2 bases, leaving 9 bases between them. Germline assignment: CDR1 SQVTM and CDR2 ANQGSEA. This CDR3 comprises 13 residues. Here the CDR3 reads CSVWTDTNEKLFF. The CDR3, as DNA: TGCAGCGTTTGGACGGATACTAATGAAAAACTGTTTTTT.

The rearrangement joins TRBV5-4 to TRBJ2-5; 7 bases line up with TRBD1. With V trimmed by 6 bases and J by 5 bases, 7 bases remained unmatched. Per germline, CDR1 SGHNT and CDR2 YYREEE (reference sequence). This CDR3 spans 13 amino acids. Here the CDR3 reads CASTHRGLETQYF. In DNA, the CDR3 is TGTGCCAGCACCCACAGGGGCTTGGAGACCCAGTACTTC.

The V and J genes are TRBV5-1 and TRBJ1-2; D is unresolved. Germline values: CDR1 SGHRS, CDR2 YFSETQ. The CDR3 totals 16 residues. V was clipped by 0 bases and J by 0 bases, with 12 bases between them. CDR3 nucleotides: TGCGCCAGCAGCTTGGGTTTCGCGCAAGCTAACTATGGCTACACCTTC. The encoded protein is CASSLGFAQANYGYTF.